This T cell receptor beta chain was obtained from a study of metastatic and nonmetastatic thyroid tumors. Study details: Peripheral blood and tumor or nodule samples from malignant and benign thyroid patients were compared.

The V gene lost 6 bases and the J gene lost 0 bases, with 8 bases spanning the gap. Looked up from germline, CDR1 is LNHDA and CDR2 is SQIVND (reference sequence). The CDR3 covers 13 residues. TCRdb re-clonotyped the PCR reads via MiXCR. The table records roughly 40,000 clones, about 12% of them present only once. Findings of the study overall: As reported, TCR beta diversity in blood and tumor was significantly higher in malignant thyroid tumors than in benign nodules.

This clone was observed at least ten times. Its antigen remains unidentified. Treatment of any kind had been given to no patient before thyroid surgery. The chain uses TRBV19 and TRBJ1-1, with no clear D. Material: blood. The TCR sequence derives from a male donor with papillary thyroid cancer or a benign thyroid nodule (not recorded which). Some clones in this sample may be carry-over from other donors' samples. The CDR3 DNA reads TGTGCCAGTAGGAAGAAGATGAACACTGAAGCTTTCTTT. Protein product: CASRKKMNTEAFF.